This TCR beta chain was sequenced for a study of long-term antiretroviral therapy in people with HIV. They ran version v3.0 of the immunoSEQ assay at survey level. TCRdb's copy holds only in-frame clones and misses some; the assay was immunoSEQ multiplex PCR. The repertoire holds under 25,000 clones, more than 75% seen once, with almost 5% in the top ten. Trimming removed 3 bases from V and 7 bases from J; junction bases left unmatched: 14. Germline loops: CDR1 LGHNA, CDR2 YSLEER. This CDR3 contains 17 residues. The specimen was unsorted PBMCs, collected 0.5 years after starting antiretroviral therapy. This chain connects TRBV4-3 to TRBJ1-4, with TRBD1 matching 7 bases. This receptor was identified in a woman in her thirties or forties with HIV. The chain's CDR3 is CASSHAPVTRGSEKLFF. CDR3 DNA: TGCGCCAGCAGCCACGCCCCTGTGACCAGGGGGAGTGAAAAACTGTTTTTT.